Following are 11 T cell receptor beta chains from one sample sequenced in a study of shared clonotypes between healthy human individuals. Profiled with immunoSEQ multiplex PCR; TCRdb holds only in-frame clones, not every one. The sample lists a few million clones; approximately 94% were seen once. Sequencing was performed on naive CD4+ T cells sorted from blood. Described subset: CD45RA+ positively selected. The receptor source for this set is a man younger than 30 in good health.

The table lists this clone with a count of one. CDR3 protein: CASSNTGAMNTEAFF. CDR3 nucleotide sequence: TGTGCCAGCAGTAACACCGGGGCAATGAACACTGAAGCTTTCTTT. The chain combines TRBV25-1 with TRBJ1-1; tentative D call: TRBD1 (5 bases). The CDR3 loop spans 15 amino acids. Germline CDR1 MGHDK, CDR2 SYGVNS. V was clipped by 5 bases and J by 0 bases, with 13 bases between them.

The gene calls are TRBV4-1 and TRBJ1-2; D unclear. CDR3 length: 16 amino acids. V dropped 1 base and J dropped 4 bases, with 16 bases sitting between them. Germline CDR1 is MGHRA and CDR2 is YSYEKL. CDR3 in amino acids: CASSQVGGRPLYGYTF. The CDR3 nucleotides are TGCGCCAGCAGCCAAGTCGGCGGCAGACCACTCTATGGCTACACCTTC.

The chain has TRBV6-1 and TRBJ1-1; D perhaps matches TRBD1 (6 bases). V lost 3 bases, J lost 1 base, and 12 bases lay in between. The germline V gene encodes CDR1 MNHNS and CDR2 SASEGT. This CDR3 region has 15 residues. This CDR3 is CASSEDRLSNTEAFF. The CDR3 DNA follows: TGTGCCAGCAGTGAGGACAGACTATCGAACACTGAAGCTTTCTTT.

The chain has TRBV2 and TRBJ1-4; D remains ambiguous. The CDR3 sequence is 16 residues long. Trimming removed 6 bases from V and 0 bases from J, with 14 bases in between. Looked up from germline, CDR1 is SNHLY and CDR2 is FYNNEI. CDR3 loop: CASRKPLQTTNEKLFF. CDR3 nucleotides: TGTGCCAGCAGGAAACCCTTACAGACAACTAATGAAAAACTGTTTTTT.

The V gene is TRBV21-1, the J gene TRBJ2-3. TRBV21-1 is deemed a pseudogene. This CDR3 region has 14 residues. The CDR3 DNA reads TGTGCCAGCAGCAAAGAGGGTGGAACAGATACGCAGTATTTT. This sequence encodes CASSKEGGTDTQYF.

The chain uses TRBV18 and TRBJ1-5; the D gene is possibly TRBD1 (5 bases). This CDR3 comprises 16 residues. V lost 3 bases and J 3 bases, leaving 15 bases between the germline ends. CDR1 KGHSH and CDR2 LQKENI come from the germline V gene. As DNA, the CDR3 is TGTGCCAGCTCACCGGTGTCGGGGGGGTTCAATCAGCCCCAGCATTTT. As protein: CASSPVSGGFNQPQHF.

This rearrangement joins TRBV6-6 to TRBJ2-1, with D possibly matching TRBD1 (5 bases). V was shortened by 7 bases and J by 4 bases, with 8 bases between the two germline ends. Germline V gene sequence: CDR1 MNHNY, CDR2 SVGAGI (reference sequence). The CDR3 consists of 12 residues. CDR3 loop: CASTTVYNEQFF. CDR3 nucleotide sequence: TGTGCCAGCACGACAGTTTACAATGAGCAGTTCTTC.

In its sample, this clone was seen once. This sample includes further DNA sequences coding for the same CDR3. Here the CDR3 DNA reads TGTGCCAGCACCCCGGGACAGGGTAACTATGGCTACACCTTC. Translating gives CASTPGQGNYGYTF. The gene calls are TRBV7-2 and TRBJ1-2, with TRBD1 identical over 9 bases. The germline gives CDR1 SGHTA, CDR2 FQGNSA. CDR3 size: 14 residues. Trimming removed 7 bases from V and 1 base from J; junction bases left unmatched: 4.

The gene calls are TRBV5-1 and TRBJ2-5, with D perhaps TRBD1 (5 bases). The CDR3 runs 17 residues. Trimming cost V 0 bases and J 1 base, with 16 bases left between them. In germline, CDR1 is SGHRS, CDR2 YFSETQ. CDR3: CASSLGYRFNFQETQYF. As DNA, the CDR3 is TGCGCCAGCAGCTTGGGGTACAGGTTTAACTTCCAAGAGACCCAGTACTTC. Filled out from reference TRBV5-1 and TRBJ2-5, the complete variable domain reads KAGVTQTPRYLIKTRGQQVTLSCSPISGHRSVSWYQQTPGQGLQFLFEYFSETQRNKGNFPGRFSGRQFSNSRSEMNVSTLELGDSALYLCASSLGYRFNFQETQYFGPGTRLLVL.

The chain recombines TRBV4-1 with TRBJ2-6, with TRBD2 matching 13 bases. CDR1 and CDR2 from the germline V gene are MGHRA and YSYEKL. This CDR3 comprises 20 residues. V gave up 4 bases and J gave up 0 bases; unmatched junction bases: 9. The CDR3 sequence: CASSPPTSGGPNSGANVLTF. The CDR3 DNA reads TGCGCCAGCAGCCCCCCGACTAGCGGGGGGCCTAACTCTGGGGCCAACGTCCTGACTTTC.

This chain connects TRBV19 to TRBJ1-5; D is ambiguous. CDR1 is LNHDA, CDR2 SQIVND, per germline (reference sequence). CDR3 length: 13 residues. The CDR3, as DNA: TGTGCGTCAGCCGACACTAGCAATCAGCCCCAGCATTTT. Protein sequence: CASADTSNQPQHF.